This TCR beta chain was found in a study of molecular identifiers for immune sequencing clone quantification (dated 2018 in TCRdb). Study-level background: In a replicate experiment, RNA from roughly 21,000 or 96,000 naive CD8 T cells was split into five aliquots, four of which were sequenced. The study was a methods study using CD8 T cells to benchmark molecular-identifier clustering-based TCR repertoire sequencing (MIDCIRS) and TCR RNA copy counting. What the work shows at the level of the full study, not this receptor alone: Spiked-in Jurkat TCR RNA equal to a single cell's worth was reported to be detectable even within 1,200,000 naive CD8 T cells. Clones above 20 RNA copies held over 99% of molecules in CMV-specific effector cells but under 1% in naive cells. Highly expanded clone sizes could be underestimated if identical TCR molecules share a barcode. When barcode sub-clustering was omitted, TCR diversity was inflated by chimeric consensus sequences, with chimeras reaching as high as 47%. Spiked-in Jurkat TCR RNA (approximately eleven copies' worth), which is not part of the donor repertoire, was contained in the naive libraries. About three recovered TCR RNA copies per cell were obtained by modeling, versus about ten by digital PCR, implying a capture efficiency of 30% to 35%.

Of note for this clonotype: What this receptor recognizes is not known. No much larger clonotype is one base removed from it; base qualities were not supplied.

Preparation of the library involved PCR. This sample was sequenced with an Illumina HiSeq 4000. Bulk TCR libraries were prepared as previously described, using TCR primers listed in Table S5. Total RNA was purified with the Qiagen AllPrep DNA/RNA kit. Before analysis, reads from multiple sequencing runs of one library were combined. Per the original workflow: Reads were retained only if an exact TCR constant sequence was present, and the retained reads were trimmed to 150 nt and grouped according to their 12-nt molecular barcodes. Reads within each barcode group were sub-clustered using a 15% Levenshtein threshold, and quality-weighted consensus sequences were constructed for each RNA molecule. Non-functional sequences were filtered out, along with any lower-count sequence sitting one edit away from another sequence. Barcode sub-clusters with fewer than 20% of the maximum read count were removed, based on fitting two negative binomial distributions. Clones were called with MiXCR by TCRdb after fastp trimmed the public reads at Q25, and only in-frame beta chains were retained. Here each entry gathers all rows of one CDR3 protein and keeps the most common genes and DNA. The V and J calls here are based on TCRdb, not the publication. For this sample the table gives 550,000 to 750,000 distinct CDR3 sequences, of which 20% were detected only once. The ten biggest clones cover roughly 0.83% of the sample.

Naive CD8 T cell libraries were made from 20,000 to 1,000,000 sorted cells using 10%, 30% or 50% of purified RNA. Naive CD8 T cells, defined as CD8+CD4-CCR7+CD45RA+, were FACS-sorted into RLT Plus buffer on a BD FACSAria II. To test detection sensitivity, Jurkat RNA equal to ten TCR copies was added to samples of about 20,000-1,000,000 naive CD8 T cells. CD8 T cells were enriched using RosetteSep CD8+ T Cell Enrichment Cocktail and Ficoll-Paque, and the enriched cells then underwent ACK red cell lysis. V lost 1 base and J lost 0 bases; the stretch between them is 8 bases long. CDR1 is given as MGHDK and CDR2 as SYGVNS, both from the germline V gene. Measured from the cysteine to the phenylalanine, the CDR3 is 15 residues long. Only the CDR3 DNA stays, 45 bases, in frame from base 1.

The chain employs TRBV25-1 and TRBJ2-3; TRBD2 is possibly the D segment (6 matching bases). The sequence was obtained from a human donor in good health. Some libraries in this study had Jurkat cell RNA spiked in. The sample taken for sequencing was naive CD8+ T cells from blood, with Jurkat cell RNA spiked in. In the paper's terms, the cell subset or site label means: FACS-sorted CD8+CD4-CCR7+CD45RA+ naive T cells. The nucleotides are TGTGCCAGCAGTGAATGGGGGGATAGCACAGATACGCAGTATTTT. Its translation is CASSEWGDSTDTQYF.